Described below is a single T cell receptor beta chain sequence and its context. The entry originates in a study of CD8+ T cells in alopecia areata. The treatment was: oral pan-JAK inhibitor, 5-10 mg twice daily. Extracted RNA was reverse transcribed into cDNA, the sequencing template. Assay: immunoSEQ multiplex PCR; the TCRdb copy retains only in-frame clones and omits some. The top ten clones hold roughly 4.2% of a sample with more than 200,000 clones, 64% of them seen once. Sequencing used CD4+ T cells sorted from blood, obtained at week 4, from a patient treated with tofacitinib. This sequence originates from a human donor with alopecia areata.

CDR3: CASSSGQGSTYGYTF. The CDR3, as DNA: TGCGCCAGCAGCTCGGGACAGGGGTCTACCTATGGCTACACCTTC. The J gene is TRBJ1-2, the V gene TRBV5-1; TRBD1 matches 10 bases. CDR1 is SGHRS, CDR2 YFSETQ, per germline. V was clipped by 3 bases and J by 4 bases; unmatched bases: 6. The CDR3 has 15 residues. The whole variable domain, filled in from reference TRBV5-1 and TRBJ1-2, reads KAGVTQTPRYLIKTRGQQVTLSCSPISGHRSVSWYQQTPGQGLQFLFEYFSETQRNKGNFPGRFSGRQFSNSRSEMNVSTLELGDSALYLCASSSGQGSTYGYTFGSGTRLTVV.